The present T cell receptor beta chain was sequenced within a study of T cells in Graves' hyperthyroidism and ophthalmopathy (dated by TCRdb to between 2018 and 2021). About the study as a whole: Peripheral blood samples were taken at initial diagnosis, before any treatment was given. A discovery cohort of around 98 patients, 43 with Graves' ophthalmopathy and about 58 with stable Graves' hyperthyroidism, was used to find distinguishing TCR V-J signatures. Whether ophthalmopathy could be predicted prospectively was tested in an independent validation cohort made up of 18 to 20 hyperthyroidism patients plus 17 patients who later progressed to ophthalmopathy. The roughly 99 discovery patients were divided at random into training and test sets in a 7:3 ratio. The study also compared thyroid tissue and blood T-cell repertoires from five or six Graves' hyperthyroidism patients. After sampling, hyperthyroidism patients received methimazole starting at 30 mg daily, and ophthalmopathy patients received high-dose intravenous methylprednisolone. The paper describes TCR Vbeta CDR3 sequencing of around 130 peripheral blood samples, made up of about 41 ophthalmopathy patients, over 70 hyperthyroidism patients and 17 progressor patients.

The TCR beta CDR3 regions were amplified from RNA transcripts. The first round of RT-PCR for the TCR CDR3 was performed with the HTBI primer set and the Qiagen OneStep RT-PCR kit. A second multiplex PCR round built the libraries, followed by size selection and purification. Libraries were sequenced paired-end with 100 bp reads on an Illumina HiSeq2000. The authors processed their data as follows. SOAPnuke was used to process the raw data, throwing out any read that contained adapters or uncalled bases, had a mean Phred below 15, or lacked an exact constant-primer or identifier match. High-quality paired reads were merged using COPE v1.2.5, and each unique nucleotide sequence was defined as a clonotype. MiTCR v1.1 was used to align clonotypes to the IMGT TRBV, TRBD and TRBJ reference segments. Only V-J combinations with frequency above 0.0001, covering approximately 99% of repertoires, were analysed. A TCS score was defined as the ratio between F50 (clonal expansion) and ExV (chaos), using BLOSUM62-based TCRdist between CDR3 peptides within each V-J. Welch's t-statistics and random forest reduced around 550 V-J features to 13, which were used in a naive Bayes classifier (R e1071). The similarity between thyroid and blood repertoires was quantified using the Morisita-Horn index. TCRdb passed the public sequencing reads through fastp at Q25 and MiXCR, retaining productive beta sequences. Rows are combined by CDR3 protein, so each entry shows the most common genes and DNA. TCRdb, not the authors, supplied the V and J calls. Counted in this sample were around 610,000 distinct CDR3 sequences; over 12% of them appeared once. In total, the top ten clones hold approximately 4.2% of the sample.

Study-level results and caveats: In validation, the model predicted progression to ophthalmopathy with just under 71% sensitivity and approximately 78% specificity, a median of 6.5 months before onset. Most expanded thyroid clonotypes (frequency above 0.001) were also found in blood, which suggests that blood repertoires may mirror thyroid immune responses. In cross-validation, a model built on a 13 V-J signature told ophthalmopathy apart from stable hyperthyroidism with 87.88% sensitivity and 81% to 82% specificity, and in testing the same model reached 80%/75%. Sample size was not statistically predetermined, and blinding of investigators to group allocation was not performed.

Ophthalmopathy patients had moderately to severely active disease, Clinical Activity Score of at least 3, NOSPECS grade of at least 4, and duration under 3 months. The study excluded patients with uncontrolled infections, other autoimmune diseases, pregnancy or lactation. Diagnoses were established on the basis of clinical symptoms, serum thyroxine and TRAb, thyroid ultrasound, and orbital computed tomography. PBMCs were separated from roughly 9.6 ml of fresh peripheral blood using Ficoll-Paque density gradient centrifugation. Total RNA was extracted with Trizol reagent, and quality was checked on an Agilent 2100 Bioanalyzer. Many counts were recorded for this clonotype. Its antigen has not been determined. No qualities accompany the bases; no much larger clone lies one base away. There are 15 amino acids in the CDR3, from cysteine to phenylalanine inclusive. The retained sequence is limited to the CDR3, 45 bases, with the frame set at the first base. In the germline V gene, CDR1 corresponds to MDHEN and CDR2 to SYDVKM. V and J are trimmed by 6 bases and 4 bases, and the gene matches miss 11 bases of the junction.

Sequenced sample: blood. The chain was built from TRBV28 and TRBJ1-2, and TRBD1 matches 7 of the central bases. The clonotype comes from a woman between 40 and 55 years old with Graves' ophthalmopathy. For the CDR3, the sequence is CASRLYTGAGYGYTF. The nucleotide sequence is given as TGTGCCAGCAGGCTTTATACAGGGGCAGGCTATGGCTACACCTTC.